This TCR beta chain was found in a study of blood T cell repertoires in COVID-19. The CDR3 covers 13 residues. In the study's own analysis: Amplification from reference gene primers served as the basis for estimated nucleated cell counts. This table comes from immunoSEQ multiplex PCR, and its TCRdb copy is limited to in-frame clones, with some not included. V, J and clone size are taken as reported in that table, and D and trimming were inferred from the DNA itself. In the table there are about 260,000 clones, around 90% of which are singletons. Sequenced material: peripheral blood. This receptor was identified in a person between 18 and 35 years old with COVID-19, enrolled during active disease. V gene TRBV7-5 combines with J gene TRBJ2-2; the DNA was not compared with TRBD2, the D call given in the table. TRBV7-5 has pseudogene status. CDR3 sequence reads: CARSTFGTGELFF. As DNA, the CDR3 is TGTGCCAGAAGCACCTTCGGTACCGGGGAGCTGTTTTTT.